The 24 T cell receptor beta chains given below trace back to one sample, sequenced in a study of T cells after yellow fever vaccination (dated by TCRdb to the late 2010s). This specimen's treatment or condition label, per the study, means: live attenuated yellow fever vaccine strain. Libraries were prepared through 5' RACE. TCRdb shows the sequencer as Illumina HiSeq 2500. Starting from the raw public reads, TCRdb applied fastp trimming at Q25, assembled clones with MiXCR and retained in-frame beta chains. A single entry per CDR3 protein holds the most common genes and DNA from its merged rows. The sample table shows tens of thousands of distinct CDR3 sequences, and roughly a tenth are seen once. The ten largest clones add up to 9% to 15% of the sample. Material: PBMCs, either bulk or a sorted T-cell subset (CD4+, CD8+, memory, or dextramer-sorted; not recorded which), obtained roughly 15 days after the first yellow fever vaccination. These receptors all come from a man younger than 35 who received the YFV17D yellow fever vaccine.

The V call is TRBV5-4, the J call TRBJ2-5; D is unresolved. The CDR3 is made up of 16 amino acids. Trimming pared 4 bases from V and 2 bases from J, leaving 18 bases between. In germline, CDR1 is SGHNT, CDR2 YYREEE (reference sequence). CDR3 protein: CASSPPWGRAQETQYF. Here the CDR3 DNA reads TGTGCCAGCAGCCCCCCGTGGGGTCGGGCTCAAGAGACCCAGTACTTC.

This clonotype has a count of ten or more. The chain is built from TRBV5-1 and TRBJ2-7; 10 bases are a match to TRBD1. The CDR3 spans 15 residues. Germline assignment: CDR1 SGHRS and CDR2 YFSETQ. V lost 7 bases to trimming and J lost 4 bases; unmatched junction nucleotides: 11. CDR3 in DNA: TGCGCCAGCGCCCGCTCCGGGACAGGGGAGTACGAGCAGTACTTC. Translating it yields CASARSGTGEYEQYF. The full variable domain, rest sourced from reference TRBV5-1 and TRBJ2-7, is KAGVTQTPRYLIKTRGQQVTLSCSPISGHRSVSWYQQTPGQGLQFLFEYFSETQRNKGNFPGRFSGRQFSNSRSEMNVSTLELGDSALYLCASARSGTGEYEQYFGPGTRLTVT.

This clonotype was detected many times. Sequence at one end of the junction differs from germline and may be a read error. Here the CDR3 reads CASNLELANTGELFF. In DNA, the CDR3 is TGCGCCAGCAACTTGGAACTCGCGAACACCGGGGAGCTGTTTTTT. This rearrangement joins TRBV5-1 to TRBJ2-2; the D is unclear. Germline CDR1 and CDR2: SGHRS and YFSETQ. The CDR3 is 15 amino acids. Full variable domain (missing parts from reference TRBV5-1 and TRBJ2-2): KAGVTQTPRYLIKTRGQQVTLSCSPISGHRSVSWYQQTPGQGLQFLFEYFSETQRNKGNFPGRFSGRQFSNSRSEMNVSTLELGDSALYLCASNLELANTGELFFGEGSRLTVL.

This clonotype was seen many times. The gene calls are TRBV6-5 and TRBJ1-2; unclear D gene. Germline CDR1 is MNHEY and CDR2 is SVGAGI. CDR3 length: 14 amino acids. The V and J ends lost 7 bases and 4 bases respectively, with 16 bases between them. This chain's CDR3 is CASIRRDKTYGYTF. Written as DNA, the CDR3 is TGTGCCAGCATCCGCCGCGACAAGACCTATGGCTACACCTTC.

This clonotype has at least ten counts. The chain couples TRBV5-1 to TRBJ2-2; D may be TRBD1 (5 bases). Looked up from germline, CDR1 is SGHRS and CDR2 is YFSETQ. The V end lost 0 bases, the J end lost 2 bases, and 8 bases lay between the germline ends. The CDR3 consists of 15 residues. The CDR3 is CASSLARANTGELFF. The CDR3 DNA reads as TGCGCCAGCAGCTTGGCCAGGGCAAACACCGGGGAGCTGTTTTTT.

There are a few counts of this clonotype. This sequence joins TRBV5-1 and TRBJ2-3; a possible D gene is TRBD2 (7 bases). Germline CDR1 SGHRS, CDR2 YFSETQ. The V end was cut by 0 bases, the J end by 2 bases, with 13 bases between. The CDR3 runs 16 residues. The CDR3 sequence: CASSLGGGFPTDTQYF. The CDR3 nucleotides are TGCGCCAGCAGCTTGGGCGGGGGCTTCCCCACAGATACGCAGTATTTT.

This clonotype showed up many times. V usage is TRBV5-1 and J usage is TRBJ1-6; D gene ambiguous. The CDR3 consists of 16 residues. The germline V gene has CDR1 SGHRS and CDR2 YFSETQ. The V end was cut by 0 bases, the J end by 9 bases, with 16 bases between. The CDR3 bases are TGCGCCAGCAGCTTGGTAGGTGCAGGTAGCATTTCACCCCTCCACTTT. Translating it yields CASSLVGAGSISPLHF.

Details on this clonotype: An end of the junction differs from the germline gene, which may be a read error. The J gene is TRBJ2-5, the V gene TRBV5-1; a weak D match, TRBD2 (6 bases). CDR3 size: 14 residues. Per the germline V gene, CDR1 is SGHRS and CDR2 is YFSETQ. In DNA form, the CDR3 reads TGCGCCAGCAGCTGGGGACTGATCCACGAGACCCATTACTTC. Protein sequence: CASSWGLIHETHYF.

This clonotype occurred once. Given a much more abundant clone one base away, this may be a read error. This chain connects TRBV30 to TRBJ2-7; either TRBD1 or TRBD2 may fit D (5 bases each). CDR1 is GTSNPN, CDR2 SVGIG, per germline (reference sequence). Trimming removed 3 bases from V and 2 bases from J, with 17 bases in between. This CDR3 is 15 amino acids long. CDR3 coding DNA: TGTGCCTGGAGCGAGGGGCCGAAATGGGCCTACGAGCAGTACTTC. Encoded protein: CAWSEGPKWAYEQYF.

The table lists this clonotype with many counts. This chain connects TRBV20-1 to TRBJ1-2, with TRBD1 identical over 7 bases. The CDR3 is made up of 14 amino acids. The V gene's germline CDR1 is DFQATT and CDR2 SNEGSKA (reference sequence). J gave up 4 bases and V 5 bases, and 10 bases lay outside the gene matches. CDR3 amino acids: CSAGGIRGTYGYTF. The CDR3, as DNA: TGCAGTGCTGGCGGGATCAGGGGGACCTATGGCTACACCTTC.

Notes on this clonotype: A much larger clone sits a single nucleotide away, making a read error possible. The V call is TRBV18, the J call TRBJ2-4; D remains unclear. The CDR3 spans 15 residues. CDR1 KGHSH and CDR2 LQKENI come from the germline V gene. This CDR3 reads CASSPPSSANNIQYF. The CDR3 bases are TGTGCCAGCTCACCACCGTCTTCAGCCAACAACATTCAGTACTTC.

This clonotype was detected ten times or more. This sequence joins TRBV27 and TRBJ2-7; 8 positions agree with TRBD1. Germline values: CDR1 MNHEY, CDR2 SMNVEV (reference sequence). V lost 5 bases to trimming and J lost 4 bases; unmatched junction nucleotides: 10. This CDR3 spans 15 amino acids. CDR3 sequence reads: CASSPGQGPSYEQYF. For the CDR3, the DNA is TGTGCCAGCAGTCCAGGACAGGGTCCCTCGTACGAGCAGTACTTC.

The chain combines TRBV11-2 with TRBJ2-7; D is tentatively TRBD1 or TRBD2 (5 bases each). Per the germline V gene, CDR1 is SGHAT and CDR2 is FQNNGV. This CDR3 has 15 amino acids. V was pared by 5 bases and J by 6 bases, with 20 bases between. CDR3 protein: CASSPRARSGSEQYV. The CDR3 coding sequence is TGTGCCAGCAGCCCTCGGGCCCGGTCAGGGAGCGAGCAGTACGTC.

About this clonotype itself: A much larger clone sits a single nucleotide away, making a read error possible. DNA of the CDR3: TGTGCCAGCAGCTCTCTACAGGGCACTGAAGCTTTCTTT. This translates into CASSSLQGTEAFF. V and J are TRBV7-2 and TRBJ1-1, with D tentatively TRBD1 (6 bases). Between the trimmed V and J ends, which lost 4 bases and 4 bases, there was a span of 10 bases. This CDR3 contains 13 residues. Germline V gives CDR1 SGHTA, CDR2 FQGNSA.

Ten or more counts support this clonotype. V and J are TRBV5-1 and TRBJ2-3, with D possibly called TRBD1 or TRBD2 (5 bases each). CDR1 is SGHRS and CDR2 is YFSETQ in the germline V gene. Trimming shortened V by 4 bases and J by 2 bases, and 11 bases separated the two germline ends. CDR3 length: 14 residues. Here the CDR3 reads CASSKQEVTDTQYF. DNA of the CDR3: TGCGCCAGCAGCAAACAGGAGGTCACAGATACGCAGTATTTT.

This clonotype has at least ten counts. The V gene is TRBV12-3 or TRBV12-4, the J gene TRBJ1-1; D is possibly TRBD1 (6 bases). The CDR3 sequence is 14 residues long. Trimming took off 7 bases at V and 11 bases at J, with 23 bases between the two ends. The CDR3 spells CASTDTGTRFSAFF. DNA of the CDR3: TGTGCCAGCACCGATACCGGGACACGGTTTAGCGCTTTCTTT.

This clonotype has at least ten counts. This chain joins TRBV7-2 and TRBJ2-5; 7 bases align to TRBD1. The germline V gene has CDR1 SGHTA and CDR2 FQGNSA. Unmatched junction bases numbered 5, after V lost 6 bases and J lost 1 base. The CDR3 is made up of 14 amino acids. Here the CDR3 DNA reads TGTGCCAGCAGACCGGACAGGAGCCAAGAGACCCAGTACTTC. Encoded protein: CASRPDRSQETQYF.

This clonotype was observed many times. The chain links TRBV19 to TRBJ1-6, with D hard to call. The V end lost 10 bases, the J end lost 4 bases, and 14 bases lay between the germline ends. CDR3 length equals 14 residues. From germline, CDR1 is LNHDA and CDR2 SQIVND (reference sequence). CDR3 nucleotides: TGTGCCACCGCGTGGCGCCCATATAATTCACCCCTCCACTTT. Protein sequence: CATAWRPYNSPLHF.

This clonotype showed up many times. V is TRBV6-5 and J is TRBJ2-3; D is possibly TRBD1 (6 bases). CDR1 is MNHEY, CDR2 SVGAGI, per germline. This CDR3 is built from 13 residues. V lost 4 bases to trimming and J lost 2 bases, with 7 bases between them. As DNA, the CDR3 is TGTGCCAGCAGTTGGGACAACACAGATACGCAGTATTTT. Translation: CASSWDNTDTQYF.

This clonotype came up many times. The chain has TRBV20-1 and TRBJ2-1; D uncertain. This CDR3 is built from 12 residues. Deletions cut 5 bases from V and 0 bases from J, with 5 bases between. Per the germline V gene, CDR1 is DFQATT and CDR2 is SNEGSKA (reference sequence). The chain's CDR3 is CSAPSSYNEQFF. The CDR3 nucleotides read TGCAGTGCTCCCTCCTCCTACAATGAGCAGTTCTTC.

This chain joins TRBV25-1 and TRBJ2-1; D perhaps matches TRBD1 (5 bases). The CDR3 covers 16 residues. In germline, CDR1 is MGHDK, CDR2 SYGVNS. V shed 6 bases and J shed 9 bases, with 24 bases lying between them. In DNA form, the CDR3 reads TGTGCCAGCAGGGCCAACCAGGGCCAGGCGGACGGTGAGCAGTTCTTC. As protein: CASRANQGQADGEQFF.

This clonotype occurred many times. The rearrangement joins TRBV6-5 to TRBJ1-2, with 7 bases aligning to TRBD1. V lost 0 bases, J lost 5 bases, and 6 bases stayed unmatched. Germline V gene lookup returns CDR1 MNHEY and CDR2 SVGAGI. The CDR3 length is 15 residues. CDR3 DNA: TGTGCCAGCAGTTACTCGTGGACAGGCACTTATGGCTACACCTTC. It codes for CASSYSWTGTYGYTF.

This clonotype was observed a few times. The V call is TRBV11-1, the J call TRBJ2-2, with TRBD2 matching over 12 bases. Germline CDR1 and CDR2: SGHAT and FQDESV (reference sequence). Trimming cost V 5 bases and J 0 bases; bases outside gene matches: 7. The CDR3 has 18 residues. The CDR3 here is CASSRGLAGTANTGELFF. Here the CDR3 DNA reads TGTGCCAGCAGCCGTGGACTAGCGGGAACCGCGAACACCGGGGAGCTGTTTTTT.

This clonotype was recorded many times. The chain is built from TRBV18 and TRBJ2-7; the D gene could be TRBD1 or TRBD2 (5 bases each). The CDR3 is 15 residues long. V lost 6 bases and J 0 bases, leaving 15 bases between the germline ends. Germline assignment: CDR1 KGHSH and CDR2 LQKENI. Here the CDR3 reads CASSRAPGSSYEQYV. The CDR3 bases are TGTGCCAGCTCCCGGGCCCCAGGGAGCTCCTACGAGCAGTACGTC.